A single TCR beta chain is shown here with its context. Its antigen is unknown. This sample was included in a study of CD8 T cells in Susac syndrome. The study, taken as a whole, reports: None of the CD4+ T cell repertoires in Susac syndrome showed clonal expansion.

Purification of the CD8+ and CD4+ T cells relied on negative isolation, and TEMRA cells underwent FACS enrichment. This CDR3 is 11 amino acids long. V dropped 4 bases and J dropped 4 bases, with 7 bases sitting between them. Germline CDR1 is DFQATT and CDR2 is SNEGSKA (reference sequence). RNA amounts of about 0.5 to 1 ug underwent reverse transcription with random hexamers. TCRdb processed the immunoSEQ multiplex PCR reads anew with MiXCR; each CDR3 protein has one entry. Found here are about 200,000 distinct CDR3 sequences, roughly nine tenths of them singletons; the top ten hold about 0.09%. The sequence derives from a human donor with Susac syndrome. This rearrangement joins TRBV20-1 to TRBJ2-5; D remains unclear. The sequenced material came from CD4+ T cells from PBMCs. DNA of the CDR3: TGCAGTGCTACCCCCCCAGAGACCCAGTACTTC. Encoded protein: CSATPPETQYF.